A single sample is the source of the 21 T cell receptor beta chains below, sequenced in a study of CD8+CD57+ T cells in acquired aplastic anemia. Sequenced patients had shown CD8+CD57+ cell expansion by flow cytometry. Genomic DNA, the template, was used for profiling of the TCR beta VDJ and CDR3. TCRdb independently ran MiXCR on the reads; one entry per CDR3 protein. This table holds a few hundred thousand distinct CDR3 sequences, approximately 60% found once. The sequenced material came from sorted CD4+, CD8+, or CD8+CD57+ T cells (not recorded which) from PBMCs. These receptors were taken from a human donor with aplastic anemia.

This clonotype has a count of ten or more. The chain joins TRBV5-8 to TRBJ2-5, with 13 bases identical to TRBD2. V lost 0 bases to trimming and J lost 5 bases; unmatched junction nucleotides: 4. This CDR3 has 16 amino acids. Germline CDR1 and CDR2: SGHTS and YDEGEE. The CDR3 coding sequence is TGTGCCAGCAGCTTGGAGACGGGACTAGCGGGGGAGACCCAGTACTTC. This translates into CASSLETGLAGETQYF.

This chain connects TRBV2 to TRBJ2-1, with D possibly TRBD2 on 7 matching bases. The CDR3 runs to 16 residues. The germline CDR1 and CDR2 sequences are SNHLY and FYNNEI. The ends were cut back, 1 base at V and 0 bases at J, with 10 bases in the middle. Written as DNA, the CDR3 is TGTGCCAGCAGTGAAGGTGGGGGGGCCTCCTACAATGAGCAGTTCTTC. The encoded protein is CASSEGGGASYNEQFF. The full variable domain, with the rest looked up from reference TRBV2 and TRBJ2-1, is EPEVTQTPSHQVTQMGQEVILRCVPISNHLYFYWYRQILGQKVEFLVSFYNNEISEKSEIFDDQFSVERPDGSNFTLKIRSTKLEDSAMYFCASSEGGGASYNEQFFGPGTRLTVL.

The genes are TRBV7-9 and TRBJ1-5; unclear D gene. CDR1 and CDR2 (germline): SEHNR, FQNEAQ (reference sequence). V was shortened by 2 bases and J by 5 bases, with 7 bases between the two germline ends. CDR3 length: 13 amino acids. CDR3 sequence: CASSLLADQPQHF. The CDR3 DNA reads TGTGCCAGCAGCTTACTCGCCGATCAGCCCCAGCATTTT. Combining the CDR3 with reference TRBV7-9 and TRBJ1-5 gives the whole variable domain DTGVSQNPRHKITKRGQNVTFRCDPISEHNRLYWYRQTLGQGPEFLTYFQNEAQLEKSRLLSDRFSAERPKGSFSTLEIQRTEQGDSAMYLCASSLLADQPQHFGDGTRLSIL.

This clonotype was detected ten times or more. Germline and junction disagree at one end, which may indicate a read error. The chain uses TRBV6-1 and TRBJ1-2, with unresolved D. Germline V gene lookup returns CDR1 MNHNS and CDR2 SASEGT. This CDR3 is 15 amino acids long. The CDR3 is CASSEGPGSNYGYTF. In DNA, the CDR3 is TGTGCCAGCAGCGAAGGGCCAGGCTCCAACTATGGCTACACCTTC.

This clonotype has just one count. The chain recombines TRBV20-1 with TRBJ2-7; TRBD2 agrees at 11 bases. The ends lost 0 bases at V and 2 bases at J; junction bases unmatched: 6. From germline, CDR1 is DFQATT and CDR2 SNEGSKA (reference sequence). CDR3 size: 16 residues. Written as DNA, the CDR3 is TGCAGTGCTAGAGATACCGGGACTAGCGGTACCTACGAGCAGTACTTC. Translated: CSARDTGTSGTYEQYF.

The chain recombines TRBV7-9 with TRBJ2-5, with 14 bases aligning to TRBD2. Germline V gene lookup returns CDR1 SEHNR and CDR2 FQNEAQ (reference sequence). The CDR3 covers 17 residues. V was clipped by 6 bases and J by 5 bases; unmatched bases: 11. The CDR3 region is CASSFAPRLAGGETQYF. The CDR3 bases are TGTGCCAGCAGTTTTGCCCCAAGACTAGCGGGAGGGGAGACCCAGTACTTC.

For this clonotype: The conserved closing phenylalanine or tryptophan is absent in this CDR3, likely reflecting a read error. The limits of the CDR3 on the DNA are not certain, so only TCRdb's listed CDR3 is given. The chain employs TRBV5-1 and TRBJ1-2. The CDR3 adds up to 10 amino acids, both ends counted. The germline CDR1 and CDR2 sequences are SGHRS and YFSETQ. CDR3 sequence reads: CASSLVSGTS.

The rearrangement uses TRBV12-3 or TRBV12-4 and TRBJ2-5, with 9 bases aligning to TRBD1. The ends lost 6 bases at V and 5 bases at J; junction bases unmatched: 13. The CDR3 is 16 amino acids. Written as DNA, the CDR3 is TGTGCCAGCAGACCCGGGACAGGGCTTGGTCGGGAGACCCAGTACTTC. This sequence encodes CASRPGTGLGRETQYF.

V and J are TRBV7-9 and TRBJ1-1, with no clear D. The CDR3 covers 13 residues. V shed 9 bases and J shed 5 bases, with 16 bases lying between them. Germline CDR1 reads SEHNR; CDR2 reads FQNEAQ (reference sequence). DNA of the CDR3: TGTGCCAGTGGCCCCGTGGGGAGGACTGAAGCTTTCTTT. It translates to CASGPVGRTEAFF. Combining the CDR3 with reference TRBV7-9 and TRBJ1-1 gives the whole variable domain DTGVSQNPRHKITKRGQNVTFRCDPISEHNRLYWYRQTLGQGPEFLTYFQNEAQLEKSRLLSDRFSAERPKGSFSTLEIQRTEQGDSAMYLCASGPVGRTEAFFGQGTRLTVV.

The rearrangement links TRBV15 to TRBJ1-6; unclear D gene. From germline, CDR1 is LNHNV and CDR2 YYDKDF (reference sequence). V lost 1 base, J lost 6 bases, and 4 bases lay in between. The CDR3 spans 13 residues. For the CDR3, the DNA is TGTGCCACCAGCAGAGTTGGTAATTCACCCCTCCACTTT. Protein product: CATSRVGNSPLHF.

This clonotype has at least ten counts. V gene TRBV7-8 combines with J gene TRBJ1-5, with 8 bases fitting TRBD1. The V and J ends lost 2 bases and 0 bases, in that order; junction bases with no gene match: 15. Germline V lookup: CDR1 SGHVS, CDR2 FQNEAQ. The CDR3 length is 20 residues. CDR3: CASSLRSEDRVPNSNQPQHF. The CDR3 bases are TGTGCCAGCAGCTTACGGTCTGAGGACAGGGTCCCCAATAGCAATCAGCCCCAGCATTTT.

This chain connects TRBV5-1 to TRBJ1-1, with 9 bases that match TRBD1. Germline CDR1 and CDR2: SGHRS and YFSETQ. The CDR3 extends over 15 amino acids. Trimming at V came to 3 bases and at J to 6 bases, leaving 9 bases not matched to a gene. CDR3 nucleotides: TGCGCCAGCAGCTGGAGGACAGGGGTAGGATCTGAAGCTTTCTTT. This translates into CASSWRTGVGSEAFF.

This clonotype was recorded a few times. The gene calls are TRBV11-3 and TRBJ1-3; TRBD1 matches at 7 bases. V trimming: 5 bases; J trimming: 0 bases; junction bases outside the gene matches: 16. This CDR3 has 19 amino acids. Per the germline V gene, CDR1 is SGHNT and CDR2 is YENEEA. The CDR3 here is CASSICYRGSHSSGNTIYF. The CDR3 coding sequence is TGTGCCAGCAGCATCTGCTACAGGGGTTCCCACTCCTCTGGAAACACCATATATTTT.

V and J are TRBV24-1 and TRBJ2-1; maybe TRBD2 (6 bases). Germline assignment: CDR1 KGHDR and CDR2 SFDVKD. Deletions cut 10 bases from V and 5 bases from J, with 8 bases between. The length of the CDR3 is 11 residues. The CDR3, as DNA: TGTGCCACTGGAGGGGACAATGAGCAGTTCTTC. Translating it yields CATGGDNEQFF.

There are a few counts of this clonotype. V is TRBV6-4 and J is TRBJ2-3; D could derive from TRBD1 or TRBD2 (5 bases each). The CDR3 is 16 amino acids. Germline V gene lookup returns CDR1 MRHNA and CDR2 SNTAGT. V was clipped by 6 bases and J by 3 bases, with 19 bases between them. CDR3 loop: CASSPTPGPLTDTQYF. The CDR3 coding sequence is TGTGCCAGCAGCCCCACCCCGGGACCCCTAACAGATACGCAGTATTTT.

This chain's CDR3 is CASSVGRGQVTGELFF. The CDR3 DNA reads as TGTGCCAGCAGCGTGGGTCGGGGGCAAGTCACCGGGGAGCTGTTTTTT. The rearrangement joins TRBV9 to TRBJ2-2, with D perhaps given as TRBD1 or TRBD2 (6 bases each). The germline V gene has CDR1 SGDLS and CDR2 YYNGEE. V shed 2 bases and J shed 4 bases, with 15 bases lying between them. CDR3 length: 16 residues.

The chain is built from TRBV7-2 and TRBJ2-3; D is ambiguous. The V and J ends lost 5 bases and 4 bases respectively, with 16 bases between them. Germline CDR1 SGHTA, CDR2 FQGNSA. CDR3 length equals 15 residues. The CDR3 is CASSPIRNSPDTQYF. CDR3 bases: TGTGCCAGCAGCCCAATAAGGAATTCACCAGATACGCAGTATTTT.

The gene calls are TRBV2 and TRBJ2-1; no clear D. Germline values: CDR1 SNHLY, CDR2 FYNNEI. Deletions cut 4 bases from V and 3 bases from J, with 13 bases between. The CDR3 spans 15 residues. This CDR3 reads CASSGLLILYNEQFF. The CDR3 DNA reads TGTGCCAGCAGTGGTCTTCTGATCCTCTACAATGAGCAGTTCTTC.

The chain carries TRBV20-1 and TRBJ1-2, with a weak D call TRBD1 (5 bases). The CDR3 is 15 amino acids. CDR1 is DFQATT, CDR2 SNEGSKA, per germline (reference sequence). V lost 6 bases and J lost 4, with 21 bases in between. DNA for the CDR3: TGCAGTGCCACAGGCCAGGGATTTGGCGGCTATGGCTACACCTTC. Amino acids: CSATGQGFGGYGYTF.

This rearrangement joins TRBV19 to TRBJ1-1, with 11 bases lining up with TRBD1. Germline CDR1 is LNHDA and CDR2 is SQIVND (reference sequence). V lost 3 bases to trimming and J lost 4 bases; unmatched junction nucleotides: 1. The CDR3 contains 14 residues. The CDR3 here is CASSIGTGGTEAFF. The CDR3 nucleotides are TGTGCCAGTAGTATCGGGACAGGGGGCACTGAAGCTTTCTTT.

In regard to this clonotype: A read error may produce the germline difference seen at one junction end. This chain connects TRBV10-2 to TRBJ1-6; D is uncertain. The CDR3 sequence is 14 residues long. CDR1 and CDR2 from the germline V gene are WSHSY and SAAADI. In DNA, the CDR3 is TGCGCCAGCACCTTAGGTTCCCATAATTCATCCCTCCACTTT. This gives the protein CASTLGSHNSSLHF.